The sample holds one count of the clone carrying this TCR beta chain. Its antigen is unknown. Measured with immunoSEQ multiplex PCR; TCRdb has only the in-frame clones, and not every one. The top ten clones hold 2.6% of a sample with hundreds of thousands of clones, around nine tenths of them seen once. This sample is part of a study of cytomegalovirus exposure and HLA in healthy donors. Study information: Later, an analysis reported that the 120 or so validation repertoires had used the same platform as the approximately 660 first-cohort repertoires.

The CDR3 consists of 15 residues. Trimming removed 4 bases from V and 7 bases from J; junction bases left unmatched: 9. CDR1 and CDR2 (germline): KGHSH, LQKENI. Study observations and caveats: The CMV antigen specificity of a few CMV-associated chains was confirmed through in vitro analysis. One later analysis, an examination of the 120 validation repertoires, found that first-cohort TCR clusters tended to co-occur in them. The study labeled 150 to 200 TCR beta chains cytomegalovirus-associated.

This chain links TRBV18 with TRBJ1-5; TRBD1 agrees at 8 bases. Sequencing used PBMCs. The TCR sequence derives from a man aged 18 to 29 in good health and CMV-seronegative. CDR3 sequence: CASSRGQGVEQPQHF. The CDR3 DNA is TGTGCCAGCTCACGAGGACAGGGAGTGGAGCAGCCCCAGCATTTT. The entire variable domain, with the rest obtained from reference TRBV18 and TRBJ1-5, is as follows: NAGVMQNPRHLVRRRGQEARLRCSPMKGHSHVYWYRQLPEEGLKFMVYLQKENIIDESGMPKERFSAEFPKEGPSILRIQQVVRGDSAAYFCASSRGQGVEQPQHFGDGTRLSIL.